What follows are 2 T cell receptor beta chains derived from one specimen sequenced in a study of T cell therapy after organ transplantation. No cognate antigen is known for these TCRs. Sequencing was performed with immunoSEQ multiplex PCR; in TCRdb, only in-frame clones are kept and a portion is missing. This table has roughly 2,000 clones, 70% to 75% appearing once. The input for sequencing was CD8+ T cells from blood, taken before autologous CMV-specific T cell therapy. These receptors came from a human patient who had received a solid organ transplant and had CMV disease.

The chain recombines TRBV7-6 with TRBJ2-1, with 14 bases matching TRBD2. This CDR3 is built from 17 residues. The germline CDR1 and CDR2 sequences are SGHVS and FNYEAQ. Trimming at V came to 3 bases and at J to 9 bases, leaving 10 bases not matched to a gene. CDR3 coding DNA: TGTGCCAGCAGCTTTCGGACTAGCGGGGGGCTACAGGGTGAGCAGTTCTTC. This encodes CASSFRTSGGLQGEQFF.

This clone turned up a few times. The chain uses TRBV6-5 and TRBJ2-1; D gene uncertain. This CDR3 has 15 residues. The V end was cut by 4 bases, the J end by 9 bases, with 19 bases between. Germline values: CDR1 MNHEY, CDR2 SVGAGI. In DNA, the CDR3 is TGTGCCAGCAGTTCAGATATCAACCCTAGGGCTGAGCAGTTCTTC. It codes for CASSSDINPRAEQFF.